The entry that follows covers one T cell receptor (beta chain) sequence. This receptor's antigen is unknown. No qualities accompany the bases; no much larger clone lies one base away. The data are from a study of preoperative IRX-2 immunotherapy in early breast cancer (dated by TCRdb to between 2018 and 2020). CDR1 SGHNT and CDR2 YYREEE were looked up in the germline V gene (reference sequence). V and J are truncated by 0 bases and 4 bases respectively, leaving an intervening sequence of 5 bases. From the cysteine up to the phenylalanine, the CDR3 has a length of 13 residues. Of the read, only the CDR3 DNA is kept; its 39 bases are in frame from base 1. The library was obtained by the immunoSEQ multiplex PCR assay. TCRdb took this table from immuneACCESS and kept in-frame rearrangements with V and J called. Such tables lack part of the clones; where checked against another copy, unresolved V genes explain under half of the gap, and the rest is unexplained. This sample lists around 28,000 clones; 85% to 90% were detected once. The top ten hold around a tenth of the sample.

The treatment or condition tag for this specimen amounts to: preoperative locoregional IRX-2 cytokine immunotherapy. The samples were obtained from a phase Ib study in which preoperative, locoregional IRX-2 cytokine immunotherapy intended to prime immune responses was tested. Donors were patients with early-stage breast cancer who received IRX-2 before surgery. Collection of the sample occurred from a patient treated with IRX-2 immunotherapy. Here the chain combines TRBV5-4 and TRBJ1-5; the D gene identity is not certain. This clonotype was sampled from a human donor with breast cancer. The sequenced DNA is TGTGCCAGCAGCTTGGAATTGAATCAGCCCCAGCATTTT. It is translated as CASSLELNQPQHF.